These T cell receptor beta chains were read from a single sample in a study of blood T cell repertoires in COVID-19. Sequenced by immunoSEQ multiplex PCR; TCRdb stores in-frame clones only, minus some. This table holds 150,000 or so clones, 70% to 85% found once. The specimen was peripheral blood. The origin of the receptors is an older woman with acute or convalescent COVID-19. Both conserved end residues are part of each CDR3. Each record gives: CDR3 DNA, CDR3 protein, clone size, D gene, V gene, J gene. The D gene is left open where the match is weak. Only some rows state a clone size, as once, few, many or a class for expanded clones.

CDR3 DNA: TGTGCCACCGCAAGGGGGTACCAAGAGACCCAGTACTTC
CDR3 protein: CATARGYQETQYF
clone size: NA
D gene: NA
V gene: TRBV15
J gene: TRBJ2-5

CDR3 DNA: TGTGCCAGCAGTGAGGGCTGGAACACTGAAGCTTTCTTT
CDR3 protein: CASSEGWNTEAFF
clone size: NA
D gene: NA
V gene: TRBV25-1
J gene: TRBJ1-1

CDR3 DNA: TGTGCTAGTGGTTTCCTCCCAGATACGCAGTATTTT
CDR3 protein: CASGFLPDTQYF
clone size: once
D gene: NA
V gene: TRBV12-5
J gene: TRBJ2-3

CDR3 DNA: TGTGCCAGCAGCTTAGCCCGCTACTCTGGAAACACCATATATTTT
CDR3 protein: CASSLARYSGNTIYF
clone size: NA
D gene: NA
V gene: TRBV13
J gene: TRBJ1-3

CDR3 DNA: TGTGCCAGCTCACTCGACAGGTCAAATTCACCCCTCCACTTT
CDR3 protein: CASSLDRSNSPLHF
clone size: NA
D gene: NA
V gene: TRBV18
J gene: TRBJ1-6

CDR3 DNA: TGTGCCAGCAGCTTAACACAAGTGAACACTGAAGCTTTCTTT
CDR3 protein: CASSLTQVNTEAFF
clone size: few
D gene: NA
V gene: TRBV11-2
J gene: TRBJ1-1

CDR3 DNA: TGCGCCAGCAGCCAAGCGGACACAAATTCACCCCTCCACTTT
CDR3 protein: CASSQADTNSPLHF
clone size: NA
D gene: NA
V gene: TRBV4-1
J gene: TRBJ1-6

CDR3 DNA: TGCGCCAGCAGCCGGGACAGTCCCTCCTACGAGCAGTACTTC
CDR3 protein: CASSRDSPSYEQYF
clone size: NA
D gene: TRBD1
V gene: TRBV5-1
J gene: TRBJ2-7

CDR3 DNA: TGTGCCAGCAGCCTTACCTCACAGATGAACACTGAAGCTTTCTTT
CDR3 protein: CASSLTSQMNTEAFF
clone size: NA
D gene: NA
V gene: TRBV7-9
J gene: TRBJ1-1

CDR3 DNA: TGTGCCAGCAGCCAAGGTACAGGGGGCTGGCAGTACTTC
CDR3 protein: CASSQGTGGWQYF
clone size: NA
D gene: TRBD1
V gene: TRBV3-1/TRBV3-2
J gene: TRBJ2-7

CDR3 DNA: TGTGCCAGCAGCTTGCTACGGTTCGGGAGGGAGACCCAGTACTTC
CDR3 protein: CASSLLRFGRETQYF
clone size: NA
D gene: TRBD2
V gene: TRBV5-5
J gene: TRBJ2-5

CDR3 DNA: TGCGCCAGCAGCTGGATTACAGGGGTGGCAAGCTCCTACAATGAGCAGTTCTTC
CDR3 protein: CASSWITGVASSYNEQFF
clone size: NA
D gene: TRBD1
V gene: TRBV5-1
J gene: TRBJ2-1

CDR3 DNA: TGTGCCAGCAGTTACACAGAGGGCTATGGCTACACCTTC
CDR3 protein: CASSYTEGYGYTF
clone size: NA
D gene: NA
V gene: TRBV6-5
J gene: TRBJ1-2

CDR3 DNA: TGTGCCAGCAGCGCGCTCCAGGGGTTCAATGAGCAGTTCTTC
CDR3 protein: CASSALQGFNEQFF
clone size: NA
D gene: NA
V gene: TRBV3-1/TRBV3-2
J gene: TRBJ2-1

CDR3 DNA: TGTGCCAGCAGCTTAGCCCGGGCAGGGAACTATGGCTACACCTTC
CDR3 protein: CASSLARAGNYGYTF
clone size: NA
D gene: NA
V gene: TRBV11-1
J gene: TRBJ1-2

CDR3 DNA: TGTGCCAGCTCACCATTCCAGGGGGATGCAACTAATGAAAAACTGTTTTTT
CDR3 protein: CASSPFQGDATNEKLFF
clone size: once
D gene: TRBD1
V gene: TRBV18
J gene: TRBJ1-4

CDR3 DNA: TGTGCCAGTAGTGCTAAGGGGGCGCGGACAGATACGCAGTATTTT
CDR3 protein: CASSAKGARTDTQYF
clone size: NA
D gene: TRBD1
V gene: TRBV19
J gene: TRBJ2-3

CDR3 DNA: TGTGCCAGCAGCCGGTCCGGGGGGGACACTGAAGCTTTCTTT
CDR3 protein: CASSRSGGDTEAFF
clone size: NA
D gene: NA
V gene: TRBV11-3
J gene: TRBJ1-1

CDR3 DNA: TGTGCCAGCAGTTCCCCCGGACAGGGGGCGCAATACAATGAGCAGTTCTTC
CDR3 protein: CASSSPGQGAQYNEQFF
clone size: NA
D gene: TRBD1
V gene: TRBV28
J gene: TRBJ2-1

CDR3 DNA: TGTGCCAGCAGCTTGTGGTCAGGGGGAAGCAATCAGCCCCAGCATTTT
CDR3 protein: CASSLWSGGSNQPQHF
clone size: NA
D gene: TRBD1
V gene: TRBV5-6
J gene: TRBJ1-5

CDR3 DNA: TGTGCCAGTCCGGGAGAGGGACAGGGAGGTGAAAAACTGTTTTTT
CDR3 protein: CASPGEGQGGEKLFF
clone size: NA
D gene: TRBD1
V gene: TRBV19
J gene: TRBJ1-4

CDR3 DNA: TGTGCCAGCAGGACAGGGCGCACTGAAGCTTTCTTT
CDR3 protein: CASRTGRTEAFF
clone size: once
D gene: TRBD1
V gene: TRBV27
J gene: TRBJ1-1

CDR3 DNA: TGTGCCAGCAGTTTACGGTCGCGGCCATATGGCTACACCTTC
CDR3 protein: CASSLRSRPYGYTF
clone size: NA
D gene: NA
V gene: TRBV28
J gene: TRBJ1-2

CDR3 DNA: TGTGCCAGTAAAGGAGGGACAGGTAATTCACCCCTCCACTTT
CDR3 protein: CASKGGTGNSPLHF
clone size: NA
D gene: TRBD1
V gene: TRBV19
J gene: TRBJ1-6

CDR3 DNA: TGTGCCAGTAGCGTGGCAGGGGCTCACTTCGGCTACACCTTC
CDR3 protein: CASSVAGAHFGYTF
clone size: NA
D gene: NA
V gene: TRBV19
J gene: TRBJ1-2

CDR3 DNA: TGTGCCAGCAGCCAAGATCGCAGGGTTTTAGCTTTCTTT
CDR3 protein: CASSQDRRVLAFF
clone size: NA
D gene: NA
V gene: TRBV14
J gene: TRBJ1-1

CDR3 DNA: TGTGCCACCAGCTCACATCCGGGACAGGGCTATGGCTACACCTTC
CDR3 protein: CATSSHPGQGYGYTF
clone size: NA
D gene: TRBD1
V gene: TRBV15
J gene: TRBJ1-2

CDR3 DNA: TGTGCCAGCAGTGAACAGGGCCCTGAAAAACTGTTTTTT
CDR3 protein: CASSEQGPEKLFF
clone size: NA
D gene: NA
V gene: TRBV6-1
J gene: TRBJ1-4

CDR3 DNA: TGTGCCAGCAGCCCCGGACAGCGGTGGGAGACCCAGTACTTC
CDR3 protein: CASSPGQRWETQYF
clone size: NA
D gene: NA
V gene: TRBV6-5
J gene: TRBJ2-5

CDR3 DNA: TGTGCCTGGAGTGTACGAGGAGCCTTGGGCAATCAGCCCCAGCATTTT
CDR3 protein: CAWSVRGALGNQPQHF
clone size: few
D gene: NA
V gene: TRBV30
J gene: TRBJ1-5

CDR3 DNA: TGTGCCAGCAGCGTAGCTTGGCTAGCGGCGAACACCGGGGAGCTGTTTTTT
CDR3 protein: CASSVAWLAANTGELFF
clone size: once
D gene: TRBD2
V gene: TRBV9
J gene: TRBJ2-2

CDR3 DNA: TGTGCCAGCAACGGACTGGGCCCAACTGATAATTCACCCCTCCACTTT
CDR3 protein: CASNGLGPTDNSPLHF
clone size: NA
D gene: NA
V gene: TRBV6-6
J gene: TRBJ1-6

CDR3 DNA: TGCGCCAGCAGCGCCTTAGATGTTGAGCAGTTCTTC
CDR3 protein: CASSALDVEQFF
clone size: few
D gene: NA
V gene: TRBV5-1
J gene: TRBJ2-1

CDR3 DNA: TGTGCCAGCAGCGTGCGAGGAACTAGCGGGGGGACCGTGGGCACCGGGGAGCTGTTTTTT
CDR3 protein: CASSVRGTSGGTVGTGELFF
clone size: once
D gene: TRBD2
V gene: TRBV9
J gene: TRBJ2-2

CDR3 DNA: TGTGCCAGCAGCTTGGATCAATGGGCAGGTCGGGGAAGCTACGAGCAGTACTTC
CDR3 protein: CASSLDQWAGRGSYEQYF
clone size: NA
D gene: NA
V gene: TRBV5-6
J gene: TRBJ2-7

CDR3 DNA: TGTGCCAGCAGCCAAGGGACAGCCAACTATGGCTACACCTTC
CDR3 protein: CASSQGTANYGYTF
clone size: NA
D gene: NA
V gene: TRBV4-2
J gene: TRBJ1-2

CDR3 DNA: TGTGCCAGTAGTAAGGGGGCAGGGACCCAAGAGACCCAGTACTTC
CDR3 protein: CASSKGAGTQETQYF
clone size: once
D gene: TRBD1
V gene: TRBV19
J gene: TRBJ2-5

CDR3 DNA: TGTGCCAGCAGAATGAGTGGAAACACCATATATTTT
CDR3 protein: CASRMSGNTIYF
clone size: once
D gene: NA
V gene: TRBV6-6
J gene: TRBJ1-3

CDR3 DNA: TGTGCCAGCAGCGTGGCAGGGACATCCAACTATGGCTACACCTTC
CDR3 protein: CASSVAGTSNYGYTF
clone size: NA
D gene: NA
V gene: TRBV9
J gene: TRBJ1-2

CDR3 DNA: TGTGCCAGCAGTGAACAGGGGTATACAGGTGGCTACACCTTC
CDR3 protein: CASSEQGYTGGYTF
clone size: NA
D gene: NA
V gene: TRBV6-1
J gene: TRBJ1-2

CDR3 DNA: TGTGCCAGCAGTTCCGAGGGACTTATCTATAATTCACCCCTCCACTTT
CDR3 protein: CASSSEGLIYNSPLHF
clone size: NA
D gene: NA
V gene: TRBV6-5
J gene: TRBJ1-6

CDR3 DNA: TGCAGCGCCACACAGGGGGCGAGTAGTACTGAAGCTTTCTTT
CDR3 protein: CSATQGASSTEAFF
clone size: NA
D gene: TRBD1
V gene: TRBV29-1
J gene: TRBJ1-1

CDR3 DNA: TGTGCCAGCAGTTCCCGCCCCCCGGGACTCAAAAGTGGGGGCACTGAAGCTTTCTTT
CDR3 protein: CASSSRPPGLKSGGTEAFF
clone size: NA
D gene: NA
V gene: TRBV27
J gene: TRBJ1-1

CDR3 DNA: TGTGCCAGCAGTTACGGGCAAACGGGGGCCGGGGAGCTGTTTTTT
CDR3 protein: CASSYGQTGAGELFF
clone size: NA
D gene: NA
V gene: TRBV6-2/TRBV6-3
J gene: TRBJ2-2

CDR3 DNA: TGTGCCAGCAGCCCCGGGATAACGCCGAACACCGGGGAGCTGTTTTTT
CDR3 protein: CASSPGITPNTGELFF
clone size: NA
D gene: NA
V gene: TRBV11-3
J gene: TRBJ2-2

CDR3 DNA: TGTGCCAGCTCAGAATTTCAGGGGAATCAGCCCCAGCATTTT
CDR3 protein: CASSEFQGNQPQHF
clone size: NA
D gene: NA
V gene: TRBV7-3
J gene: TRBJ1-5

CDR3 DNA: TGTGCCAGCAGTTCGGGGGACAGGGGCGTTTTTTCCTACACCTTC
CDR3 protein: CASSSGDRGVFSYTF
clone size: few
D gene: TRBD1
V gene: TRBV28
J gene: TRBJ1-2

CDR3 DNA: TGCGCCAGCAGCTTCGGGACTAGCGGCTGGAGGTCCTACAATGAGCAGTTCTTC
CDR3 protein: CASSFGTSGWRSYNEQFF
clone size: NA
D gene: TRBD2
V gene: TRBV5-1
J gene: TRBJ2-1

CDR3 DNA: TGTGCCAGCAGTCCCACGGGGGGGGTGTACAATGAGCAGTTCTTC
CDR3 protein: CASSPTGGVYNEQFF
clone size: once
D gene: TRBD2
V gene: TRBV6-4
J gene: TRBJ2-1

CDR3 DNA: TGTGCCAGTAGTACCGGACAGGCCGCCGACACCATATATTTT
CDR3 protein: CASSTGQAADTIYF
clone size: NA
D gene: TRBD1
V gene: TRBV19
J gene: TRBJ1-3

CDR3 DNA: TGTGCCAGCAGCCGAAACAGATTTTCCGGTGTACCCTCGGCGAACACTGAAGCTTTCTTT
CDR3 protein: CASSRNRFSGVPSANTEAFF
clone size: NA
D gene: NA
V gene: TRBV7-3
J gene: TRBJ1-1

CDR3 DNA: TGTGCCAGCAGTTTAGGGACAGGGTTGGGAGCTAACTATGGCTACACCTTC
CDR3 protein: CASSLGTGLGANYGYTF
clone size: NA
D gene: TRBD1
V gene: TRBV28
J gene: TRBJ1-2

CDR3 DNA: TGTGCCAGCGGACAGAGATCCTATGGCTACACCTTC
CDR3 protein: CASGQRSYGYTF
clone size: NA
D gene: NA
V gene: TRBV5-8
J gene: TRBJ1-2

CDR3 DNA: TGTGCCAGTACCCCCGCGAGGGAATCACCCCTCCACTTT
CDR3 protein: CASTPARESPLHF
clone size: NA
D gene: NA
V gene: TRBV19
J gene: TRBJ1-6

CDR3 DNA: TGTGCCAGCTCACGAGCGGTCCCATCCTATGGCTACACCTTC
CDR3 protein: CASSRAVPSYGYTF
clone size: NA
D gene: NA
V gene: TRBV18
J gene: TRBJ1-2

CDR3 DNA: TGTGCCAGCATTTGGGACAAGCCCCTGTTGATGGGCTACACCTTC
CDR3 protein: CASIWDKPLLMGYTF
clone size: NA
D gene: NA
V gene: TRBV6-5
J gene: TRBJ1-2

CDR3 DNA: TGCAGTGCTAGAGCACCGCGGACCCAGTACTTC
CDR3 protein: CSARAPRTQYF
clone size: NA
D gene: NA
V gene: TRBV20-1
J gene: TRBJ2-5

CDR3 DNA: TGTGCCAGCGGCGGCAGGGCCTACGAGCAGTACTTC
CDR3 protein: CASGGRAYEQYF
clone size: NA
D gene: NA
V gene: TRBV7-9
J gene: TRBJ2-7